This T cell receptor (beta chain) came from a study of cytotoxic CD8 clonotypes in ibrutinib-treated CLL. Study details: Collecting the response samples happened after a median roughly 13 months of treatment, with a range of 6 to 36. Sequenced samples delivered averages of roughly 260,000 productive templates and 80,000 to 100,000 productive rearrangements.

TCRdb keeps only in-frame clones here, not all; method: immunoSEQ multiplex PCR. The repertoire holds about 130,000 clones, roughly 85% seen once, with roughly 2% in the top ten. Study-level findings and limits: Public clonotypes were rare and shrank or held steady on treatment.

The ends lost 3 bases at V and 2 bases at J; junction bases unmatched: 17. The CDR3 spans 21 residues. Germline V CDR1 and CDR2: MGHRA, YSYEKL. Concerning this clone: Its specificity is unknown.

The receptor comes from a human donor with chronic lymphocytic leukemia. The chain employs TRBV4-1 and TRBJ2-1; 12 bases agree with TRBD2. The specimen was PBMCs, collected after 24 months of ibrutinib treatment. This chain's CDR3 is CASSHRDRVGLAGIAYNEQFF. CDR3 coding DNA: TGCGCCAGCAGCCACCGGGACAGGGTCGGACTAGCGGGAATCGCCTACAATGAGCAGTTCTTC.